These T cell receptor beta chains were read from a single sample in a study of control samples from healthy donors and cancer patients. Sequenced by immunoSEQ multiplex PCR; TCRdb stores in-frame clones only, minus some. The sample lists about 180,000 clones, around 94% seen once, with 1.1% to 1.5% in the top ten. Sequencing used blood. These receptors were taken from a young woman in good health. CDR3s include the opening cysteine and the closing phenylalanine or tryptophan. D genes are given only for firm matches. Size tells how often a clone was seen (once, few, many) or the class of an expanded clone, and some rows leave it out.

- | TRBJ1-2 | - | TRBV7-8 | CASRERGYGYGYTF | TGTGCCAGCAGGGAGAGGGGGTACGGCTATGGCTACACCTTC
- | TRBJ1-2 | - | TRBV27 | CASSLWGGDGYTF | TGTGCCAGCAGTTTATGGGGAGGGGATGGCTACACCTTC
once | TRBJ1-5 | - | TRBV12-3/TRBV12-4 | CASGGSNQPQHF | TGTGCCAGCGGGGGGAGCAATCAGCCCCAGCATTTT
- | TRBJ1-2 | - | TRBV4-2 | CASSQVGGATYGYTF | TGTGCCAGCAGCCAAGTAGGAGGGGCGACCTATGGCTACACCTTC
- | TRBJ1-1 | TRBD1 | TRBV5-4 | CASSPNTGQGGNTEAFF | TGTGCCAGCAGCCCAAATACGGGACAGGGAGGGAACACTGAAGCTTTCTTT
- | TRBJ2-7 | - | TRBV15 | CATSSRVGSYEQYF | TGTGCCACCAGCAGCAGAGTGGGGTCCTACGAGCAGTACTTC
once | TRBJ1-6 | - | TRBV7-9 | CASTLGGDSPLHF | TGTGCCAGCACCCTAGGGGGGGATTCACCCCTCCACTTT
few | TRBJ2-5 | - | TRBV5-1 | CASSLSQETQYF | TGCGCCAGCAGCTTGTCTCAGGAGACCCAGTACTTC
- | TRBJ2-3 | - | TRBV9 | CASSSGPAGGTDTQYF | TGTGCCAGCAGCTCGGGACCTGCGGGTGGCACAGATACGCAGTATTTT
- | TRBJ1-1 | - | TRBV4-2 | CASSQDRGVGGAFF | TGTGCCAGCAGCCAAGATCGGGGGGTTGGTGGGGCTTTCTTT
- | TRBJ2-7 | - | TRBV2 | CASSPLRYEQYF | TGTGCCAGCAGCCCCTTAAGATACGAGCAGTACTTC
- | TRBJ2-3 | TRBD1 | TRBV11-3 | CASSLKGGWDTQYF | TGTGCCAGCAGCTTAAAAGGGGGCTGGGATACGCAGTATTTT
- | TRBJ2-1 | - | TRBV19 | CASSIVTAGALPHEQFF | TGTGCCAGTAGTATAGTAACCGCTGGAGCTTTGCCACATGAGCAGTTCTTC
- | TRBJ1-2 | TRBD1 | TRBV28 | CASIPFGQGAYGYTF | TGTGCCAGCATCCCCTTCGGACAGGGGGCATATGGCTACACCTTC
- | TRBJ1-2 | TRBD1 | TRBV14 | CASSLQGDYGYTF | TGTGCCAGCAGCCTACAGGGGGACTATGGCTACACCTTC
- | TRBJ2-3 | TRBD2 | TRBV9 | CASSFRLAGETDTQYF | TGTGCCAGCAGCTTTCGACTAGCGGGGGAGACAGATACGCAGTATTTT
once | TRBJ1-6 | - | TRBV19 | CASRGGGYNSPLHF | TGTGCCAGTAGGGGCGGCGGTTATAATTCACCCCTCCACTTT
- | TRBJ1-2 | - | TRBV6-5 | CASSPDSYYGYTF | TGTGCCAGCAGTCCGGACAGCTACTATGGCTACACCTTC
once | TRBJ2-7 | TRBD1 | TRBV18 | CASSEGTGPSYEQYF | TGTGCCAGCTCCGAAGGGACAGGACCCTCCTACGAGCAGTACTTC
- | TRBJ1-1 | - | TRBV1 | CTSSQDVGQGSEAFF | -
- | TRBJ2-1 | TRBD2 | TRBV10-1 | CASSEQDPTGGNEQFF | TGCGCCAGCAGTGAACAGGACCCCACGGGGGGGAATGAGCAGTTCTTC
- | TRBJ2-3 | - | TRBV7-8 | CASSLARGQYRTDTQYF | TGTGCCAGCAGCTTAGCGCGGGGACAATACCGCACAGATACGCAGTATTTT
- | TRBJ1-1 | - | TRBV5-1 | CASSRSGDWTEAFF | TGCGCCAGCAGCCGCTCAGGGGATTGGACTGAAGCTTTCTTT
- | TRBJ2-2 | TRBD1 | TRBV19 | CATRGPGGPTELFF | TGTGCCACTCGGGGCCCAGGGGGTCCGACGGAGCTGTTTTTT
once | TRBJ2-7 | - | TRBV10-3 | CAISEERTGTNEQYF | TGTGCCATCAGTGAAGAAAGAACAGGGACAAACGAGCAGTACTTC
- | TRBJ1-1 | - | TRBV18 | CASSPPGGGKAEAFF | TGTGCCAGCTCACCACCGGGGGGGGGTAAGGCTGAAGCTTTCTTT
few | TRBJ2-7 | TRBD1 | TRBV10-3 | CAISGQGHSYEQYF | TGTGCCATCAGTGGACAGGGCCATAGCTACGAGCAGTACTTC
- | TRBJ1-1 | - | TRBV6-6 | CASSYGGREGSTEAFF | TGTGCCAGCAGTTACGGTGGCAGGGAGGGAAGCACTGAAGCTTTCTTT
- | TRBJ2-3 | - | TRBV3-1/TRBV3-2 | CASSQGPTAEYTQYF | TGTGCCAGCAGCCAAGGACCGACTGCGGAGTATACGCAGTATTTT
- | TRBJ1-5 | - | TRBV27 | CASSLLRTNQPQHF | TGTGCCAGCAGTTTATTACGGACTAATCAGCCCCAGCATTTT
- | TRBJ2-7 | TRBD2 | TRBV18 | CASSPASGRNEQYF | TGTGCCAGCTCACCTGCTAGCGGGAGAAACGAGCAGTACTTC
- | TRBJ1-2 | - | TRBV5-6 | CASRAIQESYGYTF | TGTGCCAGCAGGGCAATACAGGAGTCCTATGGCTACACCTTC
- | TRBJ2-3 | - | TRBV2 | CASSRDWGDGPQYF | TGTGCCAGCAGTCGCGACTGGGGCGACGGTCCGCAGTATTTT
- | TRBJ2-3 | - | TRBV7-2 | CASSSFGGDTDTQYF | TGTGCCAGCAGCTCCTTTGGCGGGGACACAGATACGCAGTATTTT
- | TRBJ1-4 | - | TRBV28 | CASSFALGWGEKLFF | TGTGCCAGCAGCTTCGCGTTGGGGTGGGGGGAAAAACTGTTTTTT
- | TRBJ1-1 | TRBD1 | TRBV5-8 | CASSSHRGPTEAFF | TGTGCCAGCAGCTCACACAGGGGGCCCACTGAAGCTTTCTTT
- | TRBJ1-1 | TRBD1 | TRBV19 | CASNEPGQGATNTEAFF | TGTGCCAGTAACGAGCCCGGACAGGGGGCAACGAACACTGAAGCTTTCTTT
- | TRBJ2-7 | TRBD2 | TRBV27 | CASSRSGRYSYEQYF | TGTGCCAGCAGCCGGAGCGGGAGGTACTCCTACGAGCAGTACTTC
- | TRBJ1-2 | TRBD1 | TRBV7-6 | CASSLVQGVSDGYTF | TGTGCCAGCAGCTTAGTCCAGGGGGTCTCGGATGGCTACACCTTC
few | TRBJ1-2 | - | TRBV28 | CASSPNDRLGYGYTF | TGTGCCAGCAGTCCAAACGACCGTCTTGGGTATGGCTACACCTTC
few | TRBJ2-1 | - | TRBV6-2/TRBV6-3 | CASTSSPGGQGPFAEQFF | TGTGCCAGCACTTCCTCACCTGGGGGCCAGGGGCCTTTCGCTGAGCAGTTCTTC
- | TRBJ2-1 | - | TRBV7-2 | CASSLALPYNEQFF | TGTGCCAGCAGCTTAGCGCTGCCCTACAATGAGCAGTTCTTC
- | TRBJ2-7 | TRBD1 | TRBV3-1/TRBV3-2 | CASSHRAPRTGRSYEQYF | TGTGCCAGCAGCCATCGTGCCCCTCGGACAGGACGTTCCTACGAGCAGTACTTC
- | TRBJ1-2 | - | TRBV29-1 | CSVEGGPGEGYTF | TGCAGCGTTGAAGGGGGGCCCGGGGAGGGCTACACCTTC
- | TRBJ1-2 | TRBD1 | TRBV29-1 | CSVERGRSYGYTF | TGCAGCGTTGAAAGGGGGCGAAGCTATGGCTACACCTTC
- | TRBJ1-6 | TRBD1 | TRBV18 | CASSPSTGENSPLHF | TGTGCCAGCTCACCCTCGACAGGGGAAAATTCACCCCTCCACTTT
- | TRBJ1-4 | TRBD1 | TRBV5-8 | CASSYRGLGANEKLFF | TGTGCCAGCAGCTACAGGGGCCTAGGGGCTAATGAAAAACTGTTTTTT
- | TRBJ1-1 | - | TRBV12-1 | CASSFLSRPSSTEAFF | TGTGCCAGCAGCTTTCTTTCCCGCCCATCGAGCACTGAAGCTTTCTTT
- | TRBJ2-3 | - | TRBV12-5 | CASGLQDPSTDTQYF | TGTGCTAGTGGTTTGCAGGACCCTAGCACAGATACGCAGTATTTT
- | TRBJ2-4 | - | TRBV19 | CASSGNIQYF | TGTGCCAGTAGTGGAAACATTCAGTACTTC
- | TRBJ2-7 | TRBD1 | TRBV5-1 | CASSSGTGGYEQYF | TGCGCCAGCAGCTCCGGGACAGGGGGCTACGAGCAGTACTTC
- | TRBJ2-3 | - | TRBV7-2 | CASSYTTGGLGDTQYF | TGTGCCAGCAGCTATACAACGGGGGGCCTAGGAGATACGCAGTATTTT
- | TRBJ2-5 | - | TRBV5-4 | CASSRWTAQETQYF | TGTGCCAGCAGCCGGTGGACAGCCCAAGAGACCCAGTACTTC
- | TRBJ1-2 | - | TRBV6-6 | CASSYSEGDGYTF | TGTGCCAGCAGTTACTCGGAAGGGGATGGCTACACCTTC
- | TRBJ1-6 | - | TRBV28 | CASTLGSSYNSPLHF | TGTGCCAGCACCCTGGGTAGCTCCTATAATTCACCCCTCCACTTT
- | TRBJ1-1 | TRBD1 | TRBV24-1 | CATRDRAADEAFF | TGTGCCACCAGAGACAGGGCGGCCGATGAAGCTTTCTTT
- | TRBJ2-7 | - | TRBV15 | CATSRDRARSSYEQYF | TGTGCCACCAGCAGAGATAGGGCCAGGTCCTCCTACGAGCAGTACTTC
- | TRBJ1-5 | - | TRBV9 | CASEPCRGARRDQPQHF | TGTGCCAGCGAGCCATGTAGAGGGGCAAGACGCGATCAGCCCCAGCATTTT
- | TRBJ1-5 | TRBD1 | TRBV28 | CASSLVTELKGQAPEDSNQPQHF | TGTGCCAGCAGTTTAGTGACCGAACTGAAGGGACAGGCCCCCGAGGATAGCAATCAGCCCCAGCATTTT